The T cell receptor beta chain under discussion was sequenced for a study of T cell clonality in common variable immunodeficiency. General study findings and limits: Repertoire-complication correlations in CVID were limited by patient heterogeneity. Fewer TCRbeta clones were shared among CVID subjects than controls. Fewer deletions and N-nucleotide insertions were reportedly seen in common variable immunodeficiency TCR beta sequences.

CVID subjects were neither ill nor on immunomodulatory or immunosuppressive medication at sampling. Donors gave about 5 to 8.5 ml heparinized peripheral whole blood. Here immunoSEQ multiplex PCR was the method, and the copy in TCRdb shows in-frame clones only, minus some. The sample yields about 28,000 clones, without any singletons. Trimming stripped 1 base from V and 3 bases from J, with 10 bases between. CDR3 length: 15 amino acids. Germline-derived CDR1 and CDR2 are LNHDA and SQIVND (reference sequence). This clone was detected many times. Its antigen remains unidentified. The read terminates 3 residues before the CDR3 end, so the remaining end is supplied by the germline J gene.

The receptor comes from a human donor with common variable immunodeficiency. The rearrangement uses TRBV19 and TRBJ1-5; D ambiguous. The sequencing input was peripheral blood mononuclear cells. This CDR3 is CASSIGRGPNQPQHF. Partial CDR3 DNA: TGTGCCAGTAGTATAGGACGCGGGCCCAATCAGCCC.